This T cell receptor beta chain was identified in a study of ipilimumab plus nivolumab after autologous stem cell transplantation. Study-wide context: Patients received a median of 5 ipilimumab and 8 nivolumab doses. The DLBCL group included primary refractory and relapsed cases. Study-wide results and limits: TCR repertoire, Treg phenotype and gut microbiota reportedly support more study of this approach.

Through week 26, nivolumab 3 mg/kg IV was given weeks 1, 4, 7, 10, then biweekly. The CDR3 runs to 14 residues. The V gene's germline CDR1 is SNHLY and CDR2 FYNNEI. V was clipped by 7 bases and J by 10 bases; unmatched bases: 9. With respect to this clone: The antigen remains undetermined.

Repertoires were generated with immunoSEQ multiplex PCR, while TCRdb's copy carries only in-frame clones and drops some. The profile shows approximately 12,000 clones, 69% of them singletons. The clonotype originates from a male donor with diffuse large B-cell lymphoma. J is TRBJ2-1 and V is TRBV2; 11 nucleotides agree with TRBD2. Source: PBMCs, taken in a trial of ipilimumab plus nivolumab as post-transplant consolidation. CDR3 nucleotides: TGTGCCAGCATTGTAGAACTAGCGGGAGACGAGCAGTTCTTC. This codes for CASIVELAGDEQFF. Full variable domain (remainder filled in from reference TRBV2 and TRBJ2-1): EPEVTQTPSHQVTQMGQEVILRCVPISNHLYFYWYRQILGQKVEFLVSFYNNEISEKSEIFDDQFSVERPDGSNFTLKIRSTKLEDSAMYFCASIVELAGDEQFFGPGTRLTVL.